A selection of T cell receptor beta chains follows, all from one sample in a study of T-cell memory formation after mild COVID-19. From the 5' RACE reads, TCRdb called clonotypes with MiXCR, one entry per CDR3 protein. The data show roughly 200,000 distinct CDR3 sequences, under 20% seen once. Sequencing used PBMCs or a T cell subset sorted from them (not recorded which). The origin of the receptors is an adult woman who had mild COVID-19 (a few samples of this study predate the infection). Cell type and time point are not known. CDR3s include the opening cysteine and the closing phenylalanine or tryptophan. The order of the fields is D gene, J gene, V gene, clone size, CDR3 DNA, CDR3 protein. A D gene is named only where the DNA matches it firmly. A clone size is listed for some rows: how often the clone was seen (once, few, many), or a class if it is expanded.

TRBD1 | TRBJ2-7 | TRBV27 | many | TGTGCCAGCAGCCCAGGACAGGGGGCGCCTACTTACGAGCAGTACTTC | CASSPGQGAPTYEQYF
TRBD1 | TRBJ1-1 | TRBV7-6 | - | TGTGCCAGCAGCGTGGGACAGTGGAACACTGAAGCTTTCTTT | CASSVGQWNTEAFF
- | TRBJ2-1 | TRBV6-5 | few | TGTGCCAGCAGTTCCCTCGGGACGGTGTTAGGTGAGCAGTTCTTC | CASSSLGTVLGEQFF
- | TRBJ2-5 | TRBV29-1 | few | TGCAGCGTCGCGTGGGCGGGGGCGGAGACCCAGTACTTC | CSVAWAGAETQYF
- | TRBJ1-2 | TRBV25-1 | many | TGTGCCAGCAGTGAAACTGCAGAAGGGGACTATGGCTACACCTTC | CASSETAEGDYGYTF
TRBD2 | TRBJ2-1 | TRBV7-2 | - | TGTGCCAGCAGCGTCACCGGGACTAGTTCTTTATCCTACAATGAGCAGTTCTTC | CASSVTGTSSLSYNEQFF
TRBD2 | TRBJ2-3 | TRBV7-2 | few | TGTGCCAGCAGCTTAACTAGCGGGAGGGGGGATACGCAGTATTTT | CASSLTSGRGDTQYF
TRBD2 | TRBJ2-5 | TRBV20-1 | - | TGCAGTGCTGCCAGACTAGCGGGATACCAAGAGACCCAGTACTTC | CSAARLAGYQETQYF
TRBD2 | TRBJ2-7 | TRBV3-1 | - | TGTGCCAGCAGCCGGGGACTAGCGCAGAACACCTACGAGCAGTACTTC | CASSRGLAQNTYEQYF
TRBD2 | TRBJ2-5 | TRBV6-2/TRBV6-3 | - | TGTGCCAGCAGTTGGTGTGATAGCGGGGATCAAGAGACCCAGTACTTC | CASSWCDSGDQETQYF
TRBD1 | TRBJ1-6 | TRBV12-3/TRBV12-4 | - | TGTGCCAGCAGTTTAGCCGGGACAGGGAATTCACCCCTCCACTTT | CASSLAGTGNSPLHF
- | TRBJ1-2 | TRBV4-2 | - | TGTGCCAGCAGCCAAGACGTCAGTCACTATGGCTACACCTTC | CASSQDVSHYGYTF
TRBD1 | TRBJ1-6 | TRBV9 | - | TGTGCCAGCAGCTCCGACAGGGGAAGCTATAATTCACCCCTCCACTTT | CASSSDRGSYNSPLHF
- | TRBJ2-5 | TRBV7-9 | - | TGTGCCAGCAGATATGGCGGTCAGAGGGAGACCCAGTACTTC | CASRYGGQRETQYF
TRBD1 | TRBJ2-4 | TRBV15 | - | TGTGCCACCAGCAGAGATCGTCTAGTCGCAGGGGGCCAAAACATTCAGTACTTC | CATSRDRLVAGGQNIQYF
- | TRBJ1-2 | TRBV7-2 | few | TGTGCCAGCAGCTTAGATGGCGGAGCGGGATATGGCTACACCTTC | CASSLDGGAGYGYTF
TRBD1 | TRBJ1-1 | TRBV12-3/TRBV12-4 | - | TGTGCCAGCAGTTCCGGGAAGGGGGCCCTTGGAGCTTTCTTT | CASSSGKGALGAFF
- | TRBJ1-5 | TRBV29-1 | - | TGCAGCGTTGGGCAGATGAATCAGCCCCAGCATTTT | CSVGQMNQPQHF
- | TRBJ2-3 | TRBV4-3 | - | TGCGCCAGCAGCCAAGAACGGACTCCGCTTACAGATACGCAGTATTTT | CASSQERTPLTDTQYF
- | TRBJ2-5 | TRBV5-6 | many | TGTGCCAGCAGCTTTAGGACTGTTTCCCAAGAGACCCAGTACTTC | CASSFRTVSQETQYF
- | TRBJ2-3 | TRBV2 | many | TGTGCCAGCAGTGATCGCCGGGGAGACACGCAGTATTTT | CASSDRRGDTQYF
- | TRBJ2-3 | TRBV12-3/TRBV12-4 | - | TGTGCCAGCAGTTTCGCCCCAGGGTATACGCAGTATTTT | CASSFAPGYTQYF
- | TRBJ1-5 | TRBV5-1 | - | TGCGCCAGCAGCTTGGAAGGGGTTGGCAATCAGCCCCAGCATTTT | CASSLEGVGNQPQHF
- | TRBJ2-1 | TRBV20-1 | few | TGCAGTGCTAGAGATTTAGCGTCCACCTACAATGAGCAGTTCTTC | CSARDLASTYNEQFF
- | TRBJ2-7 | TRBV7-8 | few | TGTGCCAGCAGCTTAGTCGCGACGGCGGAGGGCGAGCAGTACTTC | CASSLVATAEGEQYF
- | TRBJ2-7 | TRBV7-2 | many | TGTGCCAGCAGCTTAGCGCTCTTGGGGGAGCAGTACTTC | CASSLALLGEQYF
TRBD2 | TRBJ2-3 | TRBV7-2 | few | TGTGCCAGCAGCTTAGCGGCTAGCGGGAGAGGGAGCACAGATACGCAGTATTTT | CASSLAASGRGSTDTQYF
- | TRBJ2-7 | TRBV7-9 | few | TGTGCCACAGGACTGGATTCCTACGAGCAGTACTTC | CATGLDSYEQYF
TRBD2 | TRBJ2-1 | TRBV6-5 | few | TGTGCCAGCAGTTCCCTAGCGGGGAACTTATACAATGAGCAGTTCTTC | CASSSLAGNLYNEQFF
- | TRBJ2-7 | TRBV6-1 | few | TGTGCCAGCAGGGTCCGGATCGGGGGAGAATTCTACGAGCAGTACTTC | CASRVRIGGEFYEQYF
- | TRBJ2-3 | TRBV24-1 | - | TGTGCCACCAGTGACCCCAGGGGAACAGATACGCAGTATTTT | CATSDPRGTDTQYF
TRBD1 | TRBJ2-2 | TRBV14 | few | TGTGCCAGCAGCCCCCCGGGACAGGGACGAACCGGGGAGCTGTTTTTT | CASSPPGQGRTGELFF
- | TRBJ1-3 | TRBV12-3/TRBV12-4 | few | TGTGCCAGCAGCGGACACACACTTGGAAACACCATATATTTT | CASSGHTLGNTIYF
- | TRBJ2-1 | TRBV20-1 | - | TGCAGTGCCCCCCTTACGGGAGCCAGGGATGAGCAGTTCTTC | CSAPLTGARDEQFF
TRBD1 | TRBJ1-4 | TRBV7-2 | many | TGTGCCACTAAAGAAACAGGGGGCGCAGGGGAAAAACTGTTTTTT | CATKETGGAGEKLFF
- | TRBJ2-2 | TRBV2 | few | TGTGCCAGCAGTGCTCAGGCTGTAACCGGGGAGCTGTTTTTT | CASSAQAVTGELFF
- | TRBJ2-3 | TRBV7-9 | - | TGTGCCAGCAGCACACGGACAGGGAGGGCAGATACGCAGTATTTT | CASSTRTGRADTQYF
- | TRBJ1-2 | TRBV12-3/TRBV12-4 | - | TGTGCCAGCAGTTTTTCAGGGGCCAGACGCTATGGCTACACCTTC | CASSFSGARRYGYTF
- | TRBJ1-5 | TRBV25-1 | few | TGTGCCAGCAGTGTGGGCAGCAATCAGCCCCAGCATTTT | CASSVGSNQPQHF
- | TRBJ2-1 | TRBV6-5 | few | TGTGCCAGCAGTTACTCGGCTAGCTCTGGCAGTAATGAGCAGTTCTTC | CASSYSASSGSNEQFF
- | TRBJ1-2 | TRBV7-8 | few | TGTGCCAGCAGCACGCAGTCCTGGGGGAACTATGGCTACACCTTC | CASSTQSWGNYGYTF
- | TRBJ2-7 | TRBV18 | many | TGTGCCAGCTCACCCCGCCTAAACGGAGGCATCTCCTACGAGCAGTACTTC | CASSPRLNGGISYEQYF
- | TRBJ2-7 | TRBV12-3/TRBV12-4 | - | TGTGCCAGCAGTTTGGGGACCCTCTTGGCCCAGTACTTC | CASSLGTLLAQYF
- | TRBJ1-5 | TRBV6-2/TRBV6-3 | - | TGTGCCAGCAGTAAAGCGGGCGGAGATAATCAGCCCCAGCATTTT | CASSKAGGDNQPQHF
- | TRBJ2-3 | TRBV6-2/TRBV6-3 | few | TGTGCCAGCAGATCCCTCCTAACTGGCACAGATACGCAGTATTTT | CASRSLLTGTDTQYF
TRBD2 | TRBJ2-5 | TRBV5-1 | few | TGCGCCAGCAGCCCCGGACTAGCGGGGGGCCGGGGGGAGACCCAGTACTTC | CASSPGLAGGRGETQYF
TRBD2 | TRBJ2-1 | TRBV7-3 | - | TGTGCCAGCAGCTTTAGACCCCGGAGCGGGGGAAACAATGAGCAGTTCTTC | CASSFRPRSGGNNEQFF
- | TRBJ1-2 | TRBV5-1 | - | TGCGCCAGCAGCTTGGGGGCAGGGATTGCGAACTATGGCTACACCTTC | CASSLGAGIANYGYTF
TRBD2 | TRBJ2-5 | TRBV12-3/TRBV12-4 | few | TGTGCCAGCAGTTTAGCTGGACTAGCGGGGGGGCAGCGAGAGACCCAGTACTTC | CASSLAGLAGGQRETQYF
TRBD1 | TRBJ2-3 | TRBV2 | few | TGTGCCACCGTCGGACAGGGAATTAGCACAGATACGCAGTATTTT | CATVGQGISTDTQYF
- | TRBJ2-3 | TRBV7-2 | - | TGTGCCAGCAGCGCGTACAGGGTGGATACGCAGTATTTT | CASSAYRVDTQYF
- | TRBJ2-3 | TRBV7-9 | many | TGTGCCAGCAGCTTAGGGTTGCGGGTACTATTCACAGATACGCAGTATTTT | CASSLGLRVLFTDTQYF